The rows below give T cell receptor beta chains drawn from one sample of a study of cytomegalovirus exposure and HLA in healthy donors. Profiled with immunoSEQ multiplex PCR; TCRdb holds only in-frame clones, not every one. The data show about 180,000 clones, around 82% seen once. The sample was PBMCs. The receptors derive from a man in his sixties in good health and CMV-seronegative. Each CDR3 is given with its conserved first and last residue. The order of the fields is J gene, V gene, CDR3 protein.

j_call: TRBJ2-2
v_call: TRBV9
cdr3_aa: CASSPPGTGNTGELFF

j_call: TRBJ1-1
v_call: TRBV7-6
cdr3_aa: CASSPSPGQQAFF

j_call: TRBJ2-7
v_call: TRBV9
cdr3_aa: CASSVGAGHSYEQYF

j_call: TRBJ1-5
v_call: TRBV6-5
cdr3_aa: CASSRDSYQPQNF

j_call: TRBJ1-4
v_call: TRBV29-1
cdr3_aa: CSVEALGRDNEKLFF

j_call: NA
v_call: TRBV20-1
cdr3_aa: CSAYGGYEQYF

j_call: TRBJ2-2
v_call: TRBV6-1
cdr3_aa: CASRAGANTGELFF

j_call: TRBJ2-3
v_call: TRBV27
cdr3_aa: CASSPASGLYTDTQYF

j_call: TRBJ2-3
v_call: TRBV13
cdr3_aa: CASSLGLAGADTQYF

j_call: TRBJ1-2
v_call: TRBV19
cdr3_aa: CASTPGTNYGYTF

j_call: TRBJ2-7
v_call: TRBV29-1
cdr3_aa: CSVAGQGYEQYF

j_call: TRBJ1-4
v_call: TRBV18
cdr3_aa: CASSPGQGNEKLFF

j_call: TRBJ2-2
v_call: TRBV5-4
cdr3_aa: CASSPRQGVTGELFF

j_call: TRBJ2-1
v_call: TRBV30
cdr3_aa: CAWSMGRRSSYNEQFF

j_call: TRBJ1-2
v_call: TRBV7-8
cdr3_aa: CASSLGGLTNYGYPF

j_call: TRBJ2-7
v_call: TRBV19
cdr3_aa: CASSGGFAGYEVYEQYF

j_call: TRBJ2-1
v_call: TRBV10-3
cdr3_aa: CAISERDTDNEQFF

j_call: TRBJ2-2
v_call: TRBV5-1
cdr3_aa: CASSQGMGTGELFF

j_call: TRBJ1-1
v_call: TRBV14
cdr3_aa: CASSQDAGRFNTEAFF